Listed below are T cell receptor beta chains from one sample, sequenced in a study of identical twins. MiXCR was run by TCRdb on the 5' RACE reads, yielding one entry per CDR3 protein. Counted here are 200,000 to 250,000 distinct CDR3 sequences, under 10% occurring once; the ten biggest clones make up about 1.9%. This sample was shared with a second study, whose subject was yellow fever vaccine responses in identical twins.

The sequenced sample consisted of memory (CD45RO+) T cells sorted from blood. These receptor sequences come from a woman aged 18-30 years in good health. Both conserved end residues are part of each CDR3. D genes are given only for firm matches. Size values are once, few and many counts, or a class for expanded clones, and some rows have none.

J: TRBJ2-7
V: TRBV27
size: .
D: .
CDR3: CASSLIGGPEQYF
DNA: TGTGCCAGCAGTTTAATTGGGGGCCCCGAGCAGTACTTC

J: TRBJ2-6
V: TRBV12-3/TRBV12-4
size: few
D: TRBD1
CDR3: CASSRTGVSKANVLTF
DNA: TGTGCCAGCAGCCGGACAGGGGTCTCTAAGGCCAACGTCCTGACTTTC

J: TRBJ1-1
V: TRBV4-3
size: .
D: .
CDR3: CASSQDGAREAFF
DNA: TGCGCCAGCAGCCAAGATGGGGCACGTGAAGCTTTCTTT

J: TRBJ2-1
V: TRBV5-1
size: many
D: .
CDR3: CASSPRTLSSYNEQFF
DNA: TGCGCCAGCAGTCCAAGGACCCTTAGCTCCTACAATGAGCAGTTCTTC

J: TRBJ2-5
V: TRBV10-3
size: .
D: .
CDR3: CAISGSTNQETQYF
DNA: TGTGCCATCAGTGGCTCTACTAACCAAGAGACCCAGTACTTC

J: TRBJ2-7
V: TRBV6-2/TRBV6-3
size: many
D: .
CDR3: CASSYSRDGTSSYEQYF
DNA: TGTGCCAGCAGTTACTCGCGGGACGGAACGAGCTCCTACGAGCAGTACTTC

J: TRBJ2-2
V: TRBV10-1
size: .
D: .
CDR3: CASMGGNTGELFF
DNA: TGCGCGAGCATGGGGGGGAACACCGGGGAGCTGTTTTTT

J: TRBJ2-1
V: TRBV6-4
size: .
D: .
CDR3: CASSEGPQGEQFF
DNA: TGTGCCAGCAGCGAAGGTCCCCAGGGGGAGCAGTTCTTC

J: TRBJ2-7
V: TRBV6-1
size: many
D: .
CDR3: CASSDDPGPIYEQYF
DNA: TGTGCCAGCAGTGACGACCCGGGACCGATCTACGAGCAGTACTTC

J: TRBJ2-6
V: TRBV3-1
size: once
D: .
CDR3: CACTQDFPDTYSGANVLTF
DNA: TGTGCCTGCACCCAGGATTTCCCTGACACATACTCTGGGGCCAACGTCCTGACTTTC

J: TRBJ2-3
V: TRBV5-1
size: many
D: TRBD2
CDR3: CASSSGLAGVTDTQYF
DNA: TGCGCCAGCAGCTCTGGACTAGCGGGGGTCACAGATACGCAGTATTTT

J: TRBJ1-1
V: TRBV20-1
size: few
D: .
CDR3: CSAPPGGGVDTEAFF
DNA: TGCAGTGCTCCCCCTGGGGGCGGGGTGGACACTGAAGCTTTCTTT

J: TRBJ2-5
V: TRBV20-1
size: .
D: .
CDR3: CSASHRETQYF
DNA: TGCAGTGCTAGTCACAGAGAGACCCAGTACTTC

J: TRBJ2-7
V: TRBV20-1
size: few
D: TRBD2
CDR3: CSARVLAGGREQYF
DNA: TGCAGTGCTAGAGTGCTAGCGGGAGGGCGAGAGCAGTACTTC

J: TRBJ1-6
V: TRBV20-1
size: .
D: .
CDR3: CSEGRSNSPLHF
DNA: TGCAGCGAAGGACGGTCAAATTCACCCCTCCACTTT

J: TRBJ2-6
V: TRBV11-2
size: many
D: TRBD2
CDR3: CASRPLAGVSASGANVLTF
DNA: TGTGCCAGCAGGCCCCTAGCGGGAGTCTCTGCCTCCGGGGCCAACGTCCTGACTTTC

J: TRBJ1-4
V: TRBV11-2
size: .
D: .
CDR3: CASSLNQAGRNEKLFF
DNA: TGTGCCAGCAGCTTAAATCAAGCAGGGAGGAATGAAAAACTGTTTTTT

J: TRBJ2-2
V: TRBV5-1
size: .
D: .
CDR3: CASSLERTGELFF
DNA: TGCGCCAGCAGCTTGGAGCGAACCGGGGAGCTGTTTTTT

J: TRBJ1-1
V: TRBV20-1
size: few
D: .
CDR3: CSARVPRILEAFF
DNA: TGCAGTGCTAGAGTGCCTCGAATACTTGAAGCTTTCTTT

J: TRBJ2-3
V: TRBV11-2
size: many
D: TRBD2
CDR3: CASSSLWAGADTQYF
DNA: TGTGCCAGCAGCTCACTTTGGGCGGGGGCAGATACGCAGTATTTT

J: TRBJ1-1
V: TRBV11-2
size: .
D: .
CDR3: CASSPWASNWGQNTEAFF
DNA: TGTGCCAGCAGCCCCTGGGCCTCGAATTGGGGGCAAAACACTGAAGCTTTCTTT

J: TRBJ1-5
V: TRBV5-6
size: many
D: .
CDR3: CASSFTRNQPQHF
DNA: TGTGCCAGCAGCTTTACGAGAAATCAGCCCCAGCATTTT

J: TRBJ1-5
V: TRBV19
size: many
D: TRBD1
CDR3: CATSGTGLNQPQHF
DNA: TGTGCCACCTCCGGGACAGGATTAAATCAGCCCCAGCATTTT

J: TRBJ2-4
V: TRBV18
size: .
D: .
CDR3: CASSPVVEGPFYF
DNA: TGTGCCAGCTCACCCGTGGTAGAGGGCCCCTTCTACTTC

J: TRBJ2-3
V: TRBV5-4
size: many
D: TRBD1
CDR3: CASSFRQGMADTQYF
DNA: TGTGCCAGCAGCTTCCGACAGGGAATGGCAGATACGCAGTATTTT

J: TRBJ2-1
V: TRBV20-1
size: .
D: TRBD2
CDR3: CSARDPSTSGYNEQFF
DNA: TGCAGTGCTAGAGACCCCTCGACTAGCGGATACAATGAGCAGTTCTTC

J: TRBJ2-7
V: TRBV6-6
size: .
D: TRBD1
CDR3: CASYRGQEQYF
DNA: TGTGCCAGTTACAGGGGGCAAGAGCAGTACTTC

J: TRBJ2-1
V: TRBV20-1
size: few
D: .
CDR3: CSARDPRLSYNEQFF
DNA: TGCAGTGCTAGAGATCCGAGACTCTCCTACAATGAGCAGTTCTTC

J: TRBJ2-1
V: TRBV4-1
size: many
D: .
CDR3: CASSQLPNEQFF
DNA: TGCGCCAGCAGCCAATTACCAAATGAGCAGTTCTTC

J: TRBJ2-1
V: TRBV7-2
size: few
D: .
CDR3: CASSPGNRNEQFF
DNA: TGTGCCAGCAGCCCCGGGAATCGCAATGAGCAGTTCTTC

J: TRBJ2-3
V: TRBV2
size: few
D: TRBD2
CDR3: CASSEVEAGLTDTQYF
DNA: TGTGCCAGCAGTGAAGTGGAAGCGGGGCTCACAGATACGCAGTATTTT

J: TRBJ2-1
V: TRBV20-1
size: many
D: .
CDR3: CSIPKKPGFDEQFF
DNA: TGCAGTATACCGAAGAAGCCAGGGTTTGATGAGCAGTTCTTC

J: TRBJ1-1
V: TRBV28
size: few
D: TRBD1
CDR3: CASSPAYRGNTEAFF
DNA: TGTGCCAGCAGTCCGGCATACAGGGGGAACACTGAAGCTTTCTTT

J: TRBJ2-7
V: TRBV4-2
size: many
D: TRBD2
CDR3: CASSRETSGNYEQYF
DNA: TGTGCCAGCAGCCGAGAGACTAGCGGGAATTACGAGCAGTACTTC

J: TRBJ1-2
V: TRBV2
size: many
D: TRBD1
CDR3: CASSIGQGYGYTF
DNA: TGTGCCAGCAGTATTGGACAGGGATATGGCTACACCTTC

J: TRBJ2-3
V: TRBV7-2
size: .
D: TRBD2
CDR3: CASSLGASGGALDTQYF
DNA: TGTGCCAGCAGCTTAGGTGCTAGCGGGGGGGCCTTAGATACGCAGTATTTT

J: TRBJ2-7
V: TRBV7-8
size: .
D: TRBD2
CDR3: CASSQGLAGLSYEQYF
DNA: TGTGCCAGCAGCCAGGGACTAGCGGGACTTTCCTACGAGCAGTACTTC

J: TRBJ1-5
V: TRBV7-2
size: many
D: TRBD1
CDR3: CASSPTGEKGQPQHF
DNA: TGTGCCAGCAGCCCTACAGGGGAGAAGGGTCAGCCCCAGCATTTT

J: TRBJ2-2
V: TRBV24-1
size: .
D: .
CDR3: CATSDPTLGELFF
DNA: TGTGCCACCAGTGACCCGACGCTCGGGGAGCTGTTTTTT

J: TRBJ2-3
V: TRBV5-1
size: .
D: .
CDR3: CASSQGLTTDTQYF
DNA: TGCGCCAGCAGCCAGGGGCTTACCACAGATACGCAGTATTTT

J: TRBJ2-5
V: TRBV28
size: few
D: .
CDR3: CASSASWRAIETQYF
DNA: TGTGCCAGCAGTGCTAGCTGGAGGGCCATCGAGACCCAGTACTTC

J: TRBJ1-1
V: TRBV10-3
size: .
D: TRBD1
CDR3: CAISDSGGGTEAFF
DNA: TGTGCCATCAGTGACTCAGGGGGCGGGACTGAAGCTTTCTTT

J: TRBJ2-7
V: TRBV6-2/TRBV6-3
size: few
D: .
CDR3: CASSSKGSSYEQYF
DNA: TGTGCCAGCAGTTCAAAGGGGAGCTCCTACGAGCAGTACTTC

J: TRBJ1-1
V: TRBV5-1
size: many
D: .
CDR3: CASSLASLGNTEAFF
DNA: TGCGCCAGCAGCTTGGCATCACTGGGGAACACTGAAGCTTTCTTT

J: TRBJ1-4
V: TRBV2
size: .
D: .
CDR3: CASSAGLATNEKLFF
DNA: TGTGCCAGCAGTGCAGGGCTCGCAACTAATGAAAAACTGTTTTTT

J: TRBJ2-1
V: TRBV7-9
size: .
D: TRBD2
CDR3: CASSLTGGGNEQFF
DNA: TGTGCCAGCAGCTTAACGGGGGGGGGAAATGAGCAGTTCTTC

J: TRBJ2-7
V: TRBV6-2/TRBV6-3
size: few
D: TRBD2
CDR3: CASSYRGTSGIPLQQYF
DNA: TGTGCCAGCAGTTATCGCGGGACTAGCGGGATCCCCCTGCAGCAGTACTTC

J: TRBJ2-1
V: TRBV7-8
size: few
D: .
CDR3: CASSLAHLGIGGEQFF
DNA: TGTGCCAGCAGCTTAGCCCACTTGGGGATTGGGGGTGAGCAGTTCTTC

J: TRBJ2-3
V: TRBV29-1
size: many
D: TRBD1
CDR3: CSVLGTGEDPDTQYF
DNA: TGCAGCGTTCTCGGGACAGGGGAAGATCCAGATACGCAGTATTTT

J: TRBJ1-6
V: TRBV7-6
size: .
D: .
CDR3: CASRRIRGHNSPLHF
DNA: TGTGCCAGCAGGCGAATCAGGGGCCATAATTCACCCCTCCACTTT

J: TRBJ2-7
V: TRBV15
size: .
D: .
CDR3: CATSRDQGGYEQYF
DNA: TGTGCCACCAGCAGAGATCAGGGAGGCTACGAGCAGTACTTC

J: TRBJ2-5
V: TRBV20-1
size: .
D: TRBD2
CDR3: CSARVWREDLETQYF
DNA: TGCAGTGCTAGAGTTTGGCGGGAGGATTTGGAGACCCAGTACTTC

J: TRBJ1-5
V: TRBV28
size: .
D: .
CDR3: CASSLGLFGNQPQHF
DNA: TGTGCCAGCAGTTTGGGGTTGTTCGGCAATCAGCCCCAGCATTTT

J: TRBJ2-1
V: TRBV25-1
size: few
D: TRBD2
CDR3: CASSESKGTSGRANEQFF
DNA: TGTGCCAGCAGTGAATCGAAAGGGACTAGCGGGAGGGCCAATGAGCAGTTCTTC

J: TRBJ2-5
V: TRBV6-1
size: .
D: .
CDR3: CASSEAGARGTQYF
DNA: TGTGCCAGCAGTGAAGCGGGCGCTCGGGGGACCCAGTACTTC